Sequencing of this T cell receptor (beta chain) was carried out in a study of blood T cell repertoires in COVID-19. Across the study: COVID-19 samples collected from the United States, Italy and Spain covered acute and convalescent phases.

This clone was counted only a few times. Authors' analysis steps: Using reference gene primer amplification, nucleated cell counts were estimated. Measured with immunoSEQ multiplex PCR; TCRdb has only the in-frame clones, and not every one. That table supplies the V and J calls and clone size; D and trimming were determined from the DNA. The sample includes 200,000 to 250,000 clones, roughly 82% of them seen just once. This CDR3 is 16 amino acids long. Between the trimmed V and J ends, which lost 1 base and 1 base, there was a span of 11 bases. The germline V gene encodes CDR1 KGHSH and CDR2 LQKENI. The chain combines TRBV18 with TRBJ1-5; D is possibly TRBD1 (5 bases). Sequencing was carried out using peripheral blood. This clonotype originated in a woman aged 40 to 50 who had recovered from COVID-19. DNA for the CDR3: TGTGCCAGCTCACCACGCAGGGCTGGGAGCAATCAGCCCCAGCATTTT. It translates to CASSPRRAGSNQPQHF.